This T cell receptor beta chain was retrieved from a study of control samples from healthy donors and cancer patients. The germline CDR1 and CDR2 sequences are SGHRS and YFSETQ. This CDR3 has 13 amino acids. V lost 4 bases, J lost 10 bases, and 8 bases stayed unmatched. The method was immunoSEQ multiplex PCR; TCRdb's version includes in-frame clones alone and lacks a portion of them. The sample consists of about 85,000 clones, roughly 89% of them appearing once. The sequenced material came from blood. This receptor was identified in a man aged 50 to 59 in good health. The rearrangement links TRBV5-1 to TRBJ2-1; 7 positions agree with TRBD2. CDR3 loop: CASSPDSAGEQFF. The CDR3 coding sequence is TGCGCCAGCAGCCCGGACTCAGCGGGGGAGCAGTTCTTC.